This is a list of T cell receptor beta chains from one sample in a study of cytomegalovirus exposure and HLA in healthy donors. Generated by immunoSEQ multiplex PCR, the TCRdb table keeps only in-frame clones and is missing some. The profile shows more than 110,000 clones, roughly 90% of them singletons. The source material was PBMCs. All receptors come from a man aged 18 to 30 in good health and CMV-seronegative. Both conserved end residues are part of each CDR3. The D gene is left open where the match is weak.

J,D,V,CDR3
TRBJ1-5,NA,TRBV7-9,CASSLAGQPQHF
TRBJ1-6,NA,TRBV7-7,CASSLALGGWGCSPLHF
TRBJ1-1,TRBD1,TRBV4-2,CASSHSPGRTGPDLIEAFF
TRBJ1-4,NA,TRBV6-6,CASSYPYSATNEKLFF
TRBJ2-7,NA,TRBV7-7,CASTRRQIYSYEQYF
TRBJ2-3,TRBD2,TRBV7-2,CASIPGLVADTQYF
TRBJ1-1,NA,TRBV6-1,CASTERDTNTEAFF
TRBJ1-2,TRBD1,TRBV29-1,CSVRTGGDYGYTF
TRBJ2-1,TRBD1,TRBV28,CASSFWTGGSNEQFF
TRBJ2-5,TRBD2,TRBV5-4,CASSLYVLGGGETQYF
TRBJ1-6,TRBD1,TRBV23-1,CASSQSPDRVSPLHF
TRBJ2-1,NA,TRBV7-2,CASSLTRSSYNEQFF
TRBJ1-4,NA,TRBV5-6,CASSFHRGEKLFF
TRBJ2-3,NA,TRBV6-6,CASSYRGGSTDTQYF
TRBJ2-1,TRBD2,TRBV13,CASSRGLALHEQFF
TRBJ1-1,TRBD1,TRBV7-9,CASRKQGAVVAEAFF
TRBJ2-5,TRBD2,TRBV5-1,CASSLASGSTETQYF
TRBJ2-2,NA,TRBV5-1,CASSDPGRSPWELFF
TRBJ1-1,NA,TRBV27,CASSQPGNTEAFF
TRBJ1-1,NA,TRBV7-9,CASSAGRMNTEAFF
TRBJ1-3,NA,TRBV28,CASSLPSPTDSNTIYF
TRBJ2-1,TRBD2,TRBV4-3,CASSQVGREGGDEQFF
TRBJ2-1,TRBD2,TRBV5-1,CASSPALAGGPNNEQFF
TRBJ1-1,TRBD1,TRBV6-5,CASSKGQLNTEAFF
TRBJ2-3,TRBD1,TRBV19,CAGGRDRGRADTQYF
TRBJ2-3,TRBD1,TRBV6-5,CASSSVQGADTQYF
TRBJ2-1,NA,TRBV7-9,CASTLDFYNEQFF
TRBJ1-3,NA,TRBV25-1,CASRTGSGNTIYF
TRBJ2-1,NA,TRBV2,CASSEEGTLYNEQFF
TRBJ1-6,NA,TRBV7-2,CASGPSGSYNSPLHF
TRBJ1-2,NA,TRBV4-2,CASSQDTVHGYTF
TRBJ2-4,NA,TRBV4-1,CASSPTGAKNIQYF
TRBJ1-4,NA,TRBV19,CASRNRVGEKLFF
TRBJ2-2,TRBD1,TRBV4-3,CASSARDREYPGELFF
TRBJ1-3,NA,TRBV5-1,CASSLTDSSNTIYF
TRBJ2-5,NA,TRBV6-1,CASNTYQETQYF
TRBJ2-3,NA,TRBV4-1,CASSQEWGRSTDTQYF